The rows below give T cell receptor beta chains drawn from one sample of a study of blood T cell repertoires in COVID-19. The method was immunoSEQ multiplex PCR; TCRdb's version includes in-frame clones alone and lacks a portion of them. The table shows approximately 140,000 clones, with around four fifths occurring only once. Material: peripheral blood. All receptors come from a woman aged 40 to 50 with active or convalescent COVID-19. CDR3s include the opening cysteine and the closing phenylalanine or tryptophan. D genes are given only for firm matches. Clone size is given for some rows only: seen once, a few or many times, or a class if the clone is expanded.

abundance	v_gene	d_gene	j_gene	CDR3nt	CDR3aa
NA	TRBV5-5	NA	TRBJ2-1	TGTGCCAGCAGCTTGAACAGGGACGTTGGTGAGCAGTTCTTC	CASSLNRDVGEQFF
once	TRBV6-6	TRBD2	TRBJ2-2	TGTGCCACCCGGCGGGGGGCTAACACCGGGGAGCTGTTTTTT	CATRRGANTGELFF
NA	TRBV5-1	TRBD1	TRBJ2-3	TGCGCCAGCAGCAGGTGGGACAGGGGACTCACAGATACGCAGTATTTT	CASSRWDRGLTDTQYF
NA	TRBV18	NA	TRBJ1-6	TGTGCCAGCTCACCACCGGGGAGACTGAGGGATTCACCCCTCCACTTT	CASSPPGRLRDSPLHF
NA	TRBV28	NA	TRBJ2-2	TGTGCCAGCAGTCCACAGGAGGGGGCAGGGGAGCTGTTTTTT	CASSPQEGAGELFF
many	TRBV19	TRBD2	TRBJ2-2	TGTGCCAGTAGTATCCGCGGGGCTAGCGGGGGGAAACACGGGGAGCTGTTTTTT	CASSIRGASGGKHGELFF
few	TRBV27	NA	TRBJ2-3	TGTGCCAGCAGTTTATTAGGCACAGATACGCAGTATTTT	CASSLLGTDTQYF
NA	TRBV28	TRBD2	TRBJ2-3	TGTGCCAGCAGTTTACTTGCGGGGGGGAATAGAGATACGCAGTATTTT	CASSLLAGGNRDTQYF
NA	TRBV7-2	TRBD2	TRBJ2-3	TGTGCCAGCAGCGAAAGCGGGGGGGCCGTCGCATATACGCAGTATTTT	CASSESGGAVAYTQYF
NA	TRBV6-4	NA	TRBJ1-1	TGTGCCAGCAGGGACCCCATACTCGTCACTGAAGCTTTCTTT	CASRDPILVTEAFF
NA	TRBV7-6	TRBD1	TRBJ1-5	TGTGCCAGCAGCTTAGACAGGGGTTTCAATCAGCCCCAGCATTTT	CASSLDRGFNQPQHF
NA	TRBV19	TRBD2	TRBJ2-1	TGTGCCAGTACCAGATCCTGGGGGGGCTACAATGAGCAGTTCTTC	CASTRSWGGYNEQFF
once	TRBV27	NA	TRBJ1-6	TGTGCCAGCAGTCCAACTAAAGGCTCCTATAATTCACCCCTCCACTTT	CASSPTKGSYNSPLHF
NA	TRBV4-3	TRBD1	TRBJ1-2	TGCGCCAGCAGCCAAGAGTTTTCTCTGGGACAGGGCTATGGCTACACCTTC	CASSQEFSLGQGYGYTF
NA	TRBV19	NA	TRBJ1-3	TGTGCCAGTCGTCTTCAGGGCTTTGGAAACACCATATATTTT	CASRLQGFGNTIYF
NA	TRBV9	NA	TRBJ1-3	TGTGCCAGCAGCGTATCGGGAAACACCATATATTTT	CASSVSGNTIYF